This T cell receptor (beta chain) is from a study of Ad26.COV2.S vaccination and SARS-CoV-2 variants. The sample's treatment: some 20 received Ad26.COV2.S at low or high dose, single or two shots; 5 received placebo; per-sample allocation not given. Each sample was drawn 63 days after the first injection (of vaccine or placebo). Measured with immunoSEQ multiplex PCR; TCRdb has only the in-frame clones, and not every one. The sample holds approximately 300,000 clones; approximately 86% are singletons and the top ten take around 2%. The length of the CDR3 is 15 residues. The germline gives CDR1 LNHDA, CDR2 SQIVND (reference sequence). V was pared by 9 bases and J by 4 bases, with 14 bases of the junction left unmatched.

The rearrangement links TRBV19 to TRBJ1-2, with 7 nucleotides matching TRBD1. This TCR came from a person aged 18-60 years who received the Ad26.COV2.S COVID-19 vaccine or a placebo. Sequencing was performed on peripheral blood, taken in a trial of Ad26.COV2.S vaccine versus placebo. Here the CDR3 reads CASQETTTGAYGYTF. CDR3 sequence (DNA): TGTGCCAGCCAAGAAACAACTACAGGGGCCTATGGCTACACCTTC.